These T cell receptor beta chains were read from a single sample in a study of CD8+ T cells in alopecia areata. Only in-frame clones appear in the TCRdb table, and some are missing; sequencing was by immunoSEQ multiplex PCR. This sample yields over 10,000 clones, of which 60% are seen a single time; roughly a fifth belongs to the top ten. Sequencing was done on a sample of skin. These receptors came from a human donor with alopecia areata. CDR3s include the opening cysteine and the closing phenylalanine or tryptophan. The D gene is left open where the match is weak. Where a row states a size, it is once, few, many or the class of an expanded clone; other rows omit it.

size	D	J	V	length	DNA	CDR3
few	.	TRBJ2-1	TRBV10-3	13	TGTGCCATCACTAGTCCTAACGACAATGAGCAGTTCTTC	CAITSPNDNEQFF
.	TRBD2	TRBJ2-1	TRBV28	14	TGTGCCAGCAGTCGACTAGCGGAGAACAATGAGCAGTTCTTC	CASSRLAENNEQFF
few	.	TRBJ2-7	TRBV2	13	TGTGCCAGCAGGTGGCTAGCCTCCTACGAGCAGTACTTC	CASRWLASYEQYF
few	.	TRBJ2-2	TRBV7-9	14	TGTGCCAGCAGCCCCGACTTGTACACCGGGGAGCTGTTTTTT	CASSPDLYTGELFF
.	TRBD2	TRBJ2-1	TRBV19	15	TGTGCCAGTAGTATAACAACTAGCGGATACAATGAGCAGTTCTTC	CASSITTSGYNEQFF
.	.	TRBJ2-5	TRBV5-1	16	TGCGCCAGCAGCCGAGGCCTCCAGGGACGGGGAGAGACCCAGTACTTC	CASSRGLQGRGETQYF
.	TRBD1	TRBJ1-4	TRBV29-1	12	TGCAGCGCAGGGGGCCATAATGAAAAACTGTTTTTT	CSAGGHNEKLFF
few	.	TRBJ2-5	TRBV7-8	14	TGTGCCAGCAGCCCGAGCAGTGCTGTAGAGACCCAGTACTTC	CASSPSSAVETQYF
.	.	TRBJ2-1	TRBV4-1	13	TGCGCCAGCAGCCACGGAGGGCCTTATGAGCAGTTCTTC	CASSHGGPYEQFF
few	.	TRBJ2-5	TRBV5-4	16	TGTGCCAGCAGCTTGATAGGAGGAGCGGACCAAGAGACCCAGTACTTC	CASSLIGGADQETQYF
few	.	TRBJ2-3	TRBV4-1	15	TGCGCCAGCAGCCAAGAATACGGGAGTGGAGATACGCAGTATTTT	CASSQEYGSGDTQYF
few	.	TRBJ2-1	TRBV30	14	TGTGCCTGGAGCGGGCCAAGGGACCTCAATGAGCAGTTCTTC	CAWSGPRDLNEQFF
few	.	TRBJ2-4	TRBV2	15	TGTGCCAGCAGTGAAAGATGGACTACCGAAAACATTCAGTACTTC	CASSERWTTENIQYF
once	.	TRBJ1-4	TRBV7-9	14	TGTGCCAGCAGCTTAGAAGGGTTTAATGAAAAACTGTTTTTT	CASSLEGFNEKLFF
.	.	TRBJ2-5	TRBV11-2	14	TGTGCCAGCAGCTCCCAAAGCTACCAAGAGACCCAGTACTTC	CASSSQSYQETQYF
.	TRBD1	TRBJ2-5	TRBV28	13	TGTGCCAGCAGTCCGGGGACAGAAGAGACCCAGTACTTC	CASSPGTEETQYF
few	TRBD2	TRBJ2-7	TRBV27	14	TGTGCCAGCGCCGGACTAGCGGGAGGGTTCGAGCAGTACTTC	CASAGLAGGFEQYF
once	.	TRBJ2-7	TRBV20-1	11	TGCAGTGCTTCCCCAGGGTACGAGCAGTACTTC	CSASPGYEQYF
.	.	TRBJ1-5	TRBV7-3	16	TGTGCCAGCAGCTCGACATCCTCCCCCTTGGGTCAGCCCCAGCATTTT	CASSSTSSPLGQPQHF
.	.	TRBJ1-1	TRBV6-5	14	TGTGCCAGCAGTTCCCGGGCCTCAGGCCGGCGGGCTTTCTTT	CASSSRASGRRAFF
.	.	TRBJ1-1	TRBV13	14	TGTGCCAGCAGCTTAGGAGGGGGAGACATTGAAGCTTTCTTT	CASSLGGGDIEAFF
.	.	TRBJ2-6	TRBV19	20	TGTGCCAGTAGTCCTGGGGGGCGGTTCTTATCGGGGTCTGGGGCCAACGTCCTGACTTTC	CASSPGGRFLSGSGANVLTF
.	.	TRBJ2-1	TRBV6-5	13	TGTGCCAGCAGTTACGGTATAGCCAATGAGCAGTTCTTC	CASSYGIANEQFF
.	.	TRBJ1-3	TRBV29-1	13	TGCAGCGTTGGATGGAGCTCTGGAAACACCATATATTTT	CSVGWSSGNTIYF
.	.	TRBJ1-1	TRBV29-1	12	TGCAGCGCCGAGACAGTGAACACTGAAGCTTTCTTT	CSAETVNTEAFF
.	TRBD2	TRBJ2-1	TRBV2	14	TGTGCCAGCACGGGGCAAACGGGGAGGGATGAGCAGTTCTTC	CASTGQTGRDEQFF
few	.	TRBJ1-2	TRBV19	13	TGTGCCGGGAAGATCAGGGATTCTGGTGGCTACACCTTC	CAGKIRDSGGYTF
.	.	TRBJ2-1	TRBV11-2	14	TGTGCCAGCAGCTTCCAGGGTCCGGGCAATGAGCAGTTCTTC	CASSFQGPGNEQFF
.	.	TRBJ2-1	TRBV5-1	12	TGCGCCAGCGCGTTGGGGGCATATGAGCAGTTCTTC	CASALGAYEQFF
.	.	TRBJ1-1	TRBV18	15	TGTGCCAGCTCACCATCGAGGGGTCGTGTCACTGAAGCTTTCTTT	CASSPSRGRVTEAFF
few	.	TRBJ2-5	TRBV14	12	TGTGCCAGCAGCCAAGGAAGGGGGACCCAGTACTTC	CASSQGRGTQYF
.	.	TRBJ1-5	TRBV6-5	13	TGTGCCAGCAAGGAGAGGTACAATCAGCCCCAGCATTTT	CASKERYNQPQHF
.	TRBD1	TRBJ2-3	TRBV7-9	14	TGTGCCAGCAGCATCCAGACAGGGACAGATACGCAGTATTTT	CASSIQTGTDTQYF
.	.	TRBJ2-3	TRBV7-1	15	TGTGCCAGCAGCTTAGTAGCAGGGGACCAGGGTACGCAGTATTTT	CASSLVAGDQGTQYF
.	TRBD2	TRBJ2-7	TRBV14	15	TGTGCCAGCAGCCCTCGGGAGGCCGGGTATTACGAGCAGTACTTC	CASSPREAGYYEQYF
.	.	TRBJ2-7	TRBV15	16	TGTACTTTCCCGGGACAGGGACTAGCCAACTCCTACGAGCAGTACTTC	CTFPGQGLANSYEQYF
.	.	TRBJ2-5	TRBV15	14	TGTGCCACCAGCAGAGGACAGACTCAAGAGACCCAGTACTTC	CATSRGQTQETQYF
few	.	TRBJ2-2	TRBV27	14	TGTGCCAGCAGTACCCAACTGGATACCGGGGAGCTGTTTTTT	CASSTQLDTGELFF
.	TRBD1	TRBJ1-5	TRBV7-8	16	TGTGCCAGCAGCGTAAACAGGGGGCGTAAAGATCAGCCCCAGCATTTT	CASSVNRGRKDQPQHF
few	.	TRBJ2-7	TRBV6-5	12	TGTGCCAGCAGTCCCGGACTCTACGAGCAGTACTTC	CASSPGLYEQYF
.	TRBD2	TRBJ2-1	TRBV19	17	TGTGCCAGTAGATCCCTAGCGGGAGCGTTCTCCTACAATGAGCAGTTCTTC	CASRSLAGAFSYNEQFF
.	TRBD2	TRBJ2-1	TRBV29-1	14	TGCAGCGTTGGTTGGGCGGGAGGGTACAATGAGCAGTTCTTC	CSVGWAGGYNEQFF
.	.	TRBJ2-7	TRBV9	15	TGTGCCAGCAGCGTAGATCCGCTAGGGCCTTACGAGCAGTACTTC	CASSVDPLGPYEQYF
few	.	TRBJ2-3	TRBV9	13	TGTGCCAGCAGCCCCATGTATACAGATACGCAGTATTTT	CASSPMYTDTQYF
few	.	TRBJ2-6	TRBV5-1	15	TGCGCCAGCTCCTTAGATGTGTCCGGGGCCAACGTCCTGACTTTC	CASSLDVSGANVLTF
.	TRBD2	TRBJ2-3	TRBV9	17	TGTGCCAGCAGCGACCGACTAGCGGGAGGGAGCACAGATACGCAGTATTTT	CASSDRLAGGSTDTQYF
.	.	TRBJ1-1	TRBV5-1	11	TGCGCCTGCAGGGGTGAGACTGAAGCTTTCTTT	CACRGETEAFF
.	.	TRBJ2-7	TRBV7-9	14	TGTGCCAGCAGCTTGAAGCAGGCTACCTACGAGCAGTACTTC	CASSLKQATYEQYF
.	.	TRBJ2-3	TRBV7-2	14	TGTGCCAGCAGCCCAACCCCTTGGACAGATACGCAGTATTTT	CASSPTPWTDTQYF
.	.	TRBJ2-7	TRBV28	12	TGTGCCAGCAGTTTCCAGGACGACGAGCAGTACTTC	CASSFQDDEQYF
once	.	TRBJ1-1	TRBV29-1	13	TGCAGCGTGGACATTACGCGGGACACTGAAGCTTTCTTT	CSVDITRDTEAFF